This T cell receptor (beta chain) derives from a study of cytomegalovirus exposure and HLA in healthy donors. Study-wide findings and caveats: Among the sequence variants, a highly shared cluster was likely an artifact of sequencing.

In the PCR, 60 Vbeta and 13 Jbeta primers were used. Sequencing used immunoSEQ multiplex PCR; TCRdb keeps in-frame clones, though not all of them. The sample holds over 150,000 clones; approximately 85% are singletons and the top ten take around 5%. Comments on this clone: Its antigen is as yet unknown.

The CDR3 length is 16 residues. In germline, CDR1 is SGDLS, CDR2 YYNGEE. The V end was cut by 3 bases, the J end by 4 bases, with 16 bases between. This clonotype was obtained from a girl between 5 and 17 years old in good health and CMV-seropositive. The sequencing sample was made of PBMCs. The rearrangement uses TRBV9 and TRBJ2-2; perhaps TRBD2 as D (5 bases). Written as DNA, the CDR3 is TGTGCCAGCAGCGACCCGTCCCACCGGGGCACCGGGGAGCTGTTTTTT. It codes for CASSDPSHRGTGELFF.